This T cell receptor beta chain was sequenced for a study of post-analysis software for immune sequencing data. Looking at the study overall: Both relapsing-remitting and secondary progressive multiple sclerosis featured among the disease courses, as did progressive-relapsing multiple sclerosis.

This clonotype has only a few counts. Its antigen is not known. Notes on the study in general: Among 5 or 6 TRBV segments more frequent in patients than controls were TRBV5-6, TRBV5-1 and TRBV20-1. F measure showed strong co-clustering of same-batch samples. Among multiple sclerosis patients, normalized Chao1 diversity was significantly below that of controls.

Each TCR beta cDNA library carried unique molecular identifiers. Each batch of about 0.95 to 10 million T cells produced approximately 470,000 cDNA molecules. TCRdb reprocessed the PCR reads via MiXCR and lists one record per CDR3 protein. The data contain a few hundred thousand distinct CDR3 sequences, just over 35% of them singletons. Germline V gene sequence: CDR1 MNHEY, CDR2 SMNVEV (reference sequence). V dropped 3 bases and J dropped 5 bases, with 19 bases sitting between them. This CDR3 comprises 16 residues. The chain combines TRBV27 with TRBJ1-1; D unresolved. The sample comprised blood. The TCR originated in a girl aged 10-17 years with multiple sclerosis. CDR3 coding DNA: TGTGCCAGCAGTTTCCCCCGGGTGGGGAGGTTGACTGAAGCTTTCTTT. Translating gives CASSFPRVGRLTEAFF.